This TCR beta chain stems from a study of radiotherapy plus CTLA-4 blockade in lung cancer. Study information: Objective responses were seen in roughly 20% of patients, disease control in around 30%.

Comments on this clone: Its antigen is not identified.

Assay: immunoSEQ multiplex PCR; the TCRdb copy retains only in-frame clones and omits some. This sample carries more than 95,000 clones, under 85% of them seen once, and the ten largest clones take 2.5% to 3%. Study-level results: Alongside interferon-beta, early blood T cell clone dynamics were reportedly the best predictor of response. After treatment with radiotherapy plus ipilimumab, TCR clones that came from the tumor expanded in blood.

The V end lost 5 bases, the J end lost 8 bases, and 18 bases lay between the germline ends. The CDR3 is made up of 14 amino acids. CDR1 MNHNS and CDR2 SASEGT come from the germline V gene. The TCR was taken from a human donor with non-small cell lung cancer who had a partial response to radiotherapy plus ipilimumab. Some clones in this sample may be carry-over from other donors' samples. The specimen was peripheral blood, collected from a patient treated with radiotherapy plus ipilimumab. The rearrangement links TRBV6-1 to TRBJ1-2; D gene ambiguous. Here the CDR3 DNA reads TGTGCCAGCAGTTCCGTGTACACGCTGGGCGGCTACACCTTC. Translating gives CASSSVYTLGGYTF.